This T cell receptor (beta chain) was identified during a study of Graves' ophthalmopathy and Graves' hyperthyroidism (dated by TCRdb to the late 2010s). About the full investigation: Peripheral blood samples were taken at the time of initial diagnosis, before any treatment was given. T-cell repertoires of thyroid tissue and blood were compared in 5 or 6 hyperthyroidism patients. After sampling, hyperthyroidism patients received methimazole starting at 30 mg daily, and ophthalmopathy patients received high-dose intravenous methylprednisolone. To tell Graves' ophthalmopathy apart from Graves' hyperthyroidism, and to predict which patients would progress to ophthalmopathy, the study relied on TCR beta repertoire signatures. An independent validation cohort was composed of fewer than 20 hyperthyroidism patients and 17 patients who later progressed from hyperthyroidism to ophthalmopathy. To explore V-J signatures distinguishing ophthalmopathy from hyperthyroidism, a discovery set of 100 or so patients (about 44 ophthalmopathy, 57 stable hyperthyroidism) was enrolled. In total, 135 blood samples were TCR-sequenced: 43 ophthalmopathy, approximately 80 hyperthyroidism and roughly 17 hyperthyroidism-to-ophthalmopathy patients.

Results and caveats for the whole study, not just this receptor: Most of the expanded thyroid clonotypes with a frequency above 0.001 were also detected in blood, and it was suggested that the thyroid immune response may be reflected by blood repertoires. The 13-signature model separated ophthalmopathy from stable hyperthyroidism with around 90% sensitivity and approximately 81% specificity in cross-validation, and 80%/75% in the test set. Sample size was not statistically predetermined, and group allocation was not concealed from the investigators. In validation, the model predicted ophthalmopathy progression with about 64% sensitivity and roughly 78% specificity; around twelve predicted patients were CT-confirmed with GO in a median of about 6.2 months.

There are 12 amino acids in the CDR3, from cysteine to phenylalanine inclusive. The retained sequence is limited to the CDR3, 36 bases, with the frame set at the first base. CDR1 and CDR2 are drawn from the germline V gene: MNHNS, SASEGT. V trim: 9 bases; J trim: 10 bases; unmatched bases: 4. This clonotype was counted at least ten times. Its target antigen remains unknown. Within one base of it there is no much larger clone, and no base qualities were kept. Hyperthyroidism was considered stable if no progression to ophthalmopathy occurred within 18 months of follow-up. Hyperthyroidism patients were newly diagnosed, were aged 18 to 65 years, and had a disease duration under 2 months. Patients were excluded if they had other autoimmune diseases, uncontrolled infections, pregnancy or lactation. Diagnosis was based on clinical symptoms, serum thyroxine, TRAb, thyroid ultrasound and orbital computed tomography. Ficoll-Paque density gradient centrifugation was used to isolate PBMCs from around 10 ml of fresh peripheral blood. Trizol reagent was used to extract the total RNA, and its quality was then checked on an Agilent 2100 Bioanalyzer.

TCR beta CDR3 regions were amplified from RNA transcripts for repertoire sequencing. A first-round RT-PCR used HTBI primers with the Qiagen OneStep RT-PCR kit, followed by a second-round multiplex PCR, size selection and purification. Libraries were sequenced on an Illumina HiSeq2000 using paired-end 100 bp reads. Regarding the original processing steps: SOAPnuke was used to process the reads, throwing out any read that had adapters, had uncalled bases, had a mean Phred below 15, or lacked an exact constant-primer or identifier match. COPE v1.2.5 was used to merge the high-quality paired reads. Each unique nucleotide sequence was treated as a clonotype, and MiTCR v1.1 was used to align the clonotypes to the IMGT TRB V, D and J references. Analysis was restricted to V-J combinations with a frequency above 0.0001, which covered 99% to 99.2% of repertoires. For each V-J combination, a TCR clonal expansion and chaos score was defined as the ratio of F50 clonal expansion to chaos observed in the TCRdist matrix. Welch's t-statistics and random forest were used to narrow the features down to around 13 V-J combinations, which were then fed into a naive Bayes classifier. The Morisita-Horn index was used to measure how similar the thyroid and blood repertoires were. In TCRdb, the public reads were trimmed at Q25 with fastp and aligned with MiXCR, with productive beta chains retained. Entries that share a CDR3 protein sequence are merged under the most common genes and DNA. TCRdb, not the authors, supplied the V and J calls. A total of a few hundred thousand distinct CDR3 sequences appear in this sample, about 17% of them only once. The biggest ten clones account for 2% to 3% of the sample.

The chain joins TRBV6-1 to TRBJ1-6; TRBD1 aligns with 9 central bases. The sequence was obtained from an adult woman with stable Graves' hyperthyroidism. The material sequenced was peripheral blood. Here is the DNA: TGTGCCAGTAGGACAGGGGTCTCACCCCTCCACTTT. It translates as CASRTGVSPLHF.